These 8 T cell receptor beta chains came from one sample sequenced in a study of T cell repertoires in cytomegalovirus infection. TCRdb reanalysed the reads using MiXCR and keeps one entry per CDR3 protein. Of more than 350,000 distinct CDR3 sequences in the sample, approximately 31% are singletons; the top ten hold about 13%. Sequencing was carried out using PBMCs. The receptors come from a human donor in good health (CMV status not recorded). Some clones in this sample may be carry-over from other donors' samples.

This clonotype was seen at least ten times. The chain recombines TRBV7-6 with TRBJ2-5, with D perhaps TRBD1 (5 bases). The CDR3 has 14 amino acids. Trimming left V 0 bases short and J 2 bases short, with 7 bases between. Germline assignment: CDR1 SGHVS and CDR2 FNYEAQ. This CDR3 is CASSLASGQETQYF. CDR3 nucleotides: TGTGCCAGCAGCTTAGCCTCAGGGCAAGAGACCCAGTACTTC. The full variable domain, with the rest looked up from reference TRBV7-6 and TRBJ2-5, is GAGVSQSPRYKVTKRGQDVALRCDPISGHVSLYWYRQALGQGPEFLTYFNYEAQQDKSGLPNDRFSAERPEGSISTLTIQRTEQRDSAMYRCASSLASGQETQYFGPGTRLLVL.

This clonotype has ten or more counts. J is TRBJ2-5 and V is TRBV7-8, with 10 bases identical to TRBD2. The V gene end was trimmed by 1 base and the J gene end by 4 bases; junction bases not matched to a gene: 6. CDR1 is SGHVS and CDR2 is FQNEAQ in the germline V gene. This CDR3 is built from 16 residues. As DNA, the CDR3 is TGTGCCAGCAGCTTAGAGAGCGGGGGGGCCGTAGAGACCCAGTACTTC. The encoded protein is CASSLESGGAVETQYF.

This clonotype was seen repeatedly, ten times or more. The chain joins TRBV28 to TRBJ1-1; 7 nucleotides line up with TRBD1. The CDR3 loop spans 14 amino acids. Per germline, CDR1 MDHEN and CDR2 SYDVKM. J lost 4 bases, V lost 3 bases, and 5 bases had no gene match. The CDR3 reads CASSFARGSTEAFF. DNA of the CDR3: TGTGCCAGCAGTTTTGCCAGGGGGAGCACTGAAGCTTTCTTT.

Notes on this clonotype: The junction does not match germline at one end; this may be a read error. The chain is built from TRBV6-5 and TRBJ1-1, with D possibly being TRBD1 (5 bases). The CDR3 totals 14 residues. Germline V lookup: CDR1 MNHEY, CDR2 SVGAGI. The CDR3 loop reads CASSPQGVETESFF. The CDR3 region has the DNA TGTGCCAGCAGTCCTCAAGGGGTAGAGACTGAATCTTTCTTT.

As for this clonotype: The junction and the germline gene differ at one end; a read error may be behind it. The chain is built from TRBV7-2 and TRBJ2-3, with 8 nucleotides matching TRBD2. Germline V gene data show CDR1 as SGHTA and CDR2 as FQGNSA. The CDR3 contains 15 residues. The CDR3 here is CASSLSGGDTDTQCF. The CDR3 bases are TGTGCCAGCAGCTTAAGCGGGGGCGATACAGATACGCAGTGTTTT. Variable domain in full (rest from reference TRBV7-2 and TRBJ2-3): GAGVSQSPSNKVTEKGKDVELRCDPISGHTALYWYRQSLGQGLEFLIYFQGNSAPDKSGLPSDRFSAERTGGSVSTLTIQRTQQEDSAVYLCASSLSGGDTDTQCFGPGTRLTVL.

This clonotype was seen more than once but under ten times. The V gene is TRBV19, the J gene TRBJ1-3; no clear D. Trimming left V 5 bases short and J 3 bases short, with 8 bases between. Germline V lookup: CDR1 LNHDA, CDR2 SQIVND (reference sequence). The CDR3 length is 13 residues. Here the CDR3 DNA reads TGTGCCAGTAGTCCGACCGATGGAAACACCATATATTTT. Amino acid sequence: CASSPTDGNTIYF. The variable domain in full, completed from reference TRBV19 and TRBJ1-3, reads DGGITQSPKYLFRKEGQNVTLSCEQNLNHDAMYWYRQDPGQGLRLIYYSQIVNDFQKGDIAEGYSVSREKKESFPLTVTSAQKNPTAFYLCASSPTDGNTIYFGEGSWLTVV.

The chain joins TRBV6-5 to TRBJ1-5; 11 positions agree with TRBD1. Germline-derived CDR1 and CDR2 are MNHEY and SVGAGI. The CDR3 loop spans 16 amino acids. The ends lost 2 bases at V and 5 bases at J; junction bases unmatched: 5. This CDR3 is CASSYDGTGGHQPQHF. The CDR3 DNA is TGTGCCAGCAGTTACGATGGGACAGGGGGTCATCAGCCCCAGCATTTT.

This rearrangement joins TRBV29-1 to TRBJ1-2, with a tentative D call TRBD1 (6 bases). The CDR3 runs to 15 residues. The V end lost 0 bases, the J end lost 5 bases, and 16 bases lay between the germline ends. Germline assignment: CDR1 SQVTM and CDR2 ANQGSEA. The chain's CDR3 is CSVEDPIQGRYGYTF. In nucleotides, the CDR3 is TGCAGCGTTGAAGACCCGATACAGGGAAGGTATGGCTACACCTTC.